This T cell receptor beta chain was sequenced in a study of cytomegalovirus exposure and HLA in healthy donors. Study results and limitations: Later work associated fewer than 20,000 TCR beta sequences with HLA alleles at 0.05 false discovery rate.

Primers: 60 Vbeta forward and 13 Jbeta reverse. This table comes from immunoSEQ multiplex PCR, and its TCRdb copy is limited to in-frame clones, with some not included. The top ten hold around 3.2% of the sample, which has tens of thousands of clones, 65% to 85% seen once. Regarding this clone: Antigen specificity is unknown. One end of the junction does not line up with germline, which may come from a read error.

The TCR was taken from a woman in her thirties in good health and CMV-seronegative. Sequenced material: PBMCs.

This chain's CDR3 is CASSPGTGGYAYTF. The CDR3 DNA sequence: TGTGCCAGCAGCCCCGGGACAGGGGGCTATGCCTACACCTTC. This chain joins TRBV28 and TRBJ1-2, with TRBD1 identical over 12 bases. The germline gives CDR1 MDHEN, CDR2 SYDVKM. The CDR3 contains 14 residues.